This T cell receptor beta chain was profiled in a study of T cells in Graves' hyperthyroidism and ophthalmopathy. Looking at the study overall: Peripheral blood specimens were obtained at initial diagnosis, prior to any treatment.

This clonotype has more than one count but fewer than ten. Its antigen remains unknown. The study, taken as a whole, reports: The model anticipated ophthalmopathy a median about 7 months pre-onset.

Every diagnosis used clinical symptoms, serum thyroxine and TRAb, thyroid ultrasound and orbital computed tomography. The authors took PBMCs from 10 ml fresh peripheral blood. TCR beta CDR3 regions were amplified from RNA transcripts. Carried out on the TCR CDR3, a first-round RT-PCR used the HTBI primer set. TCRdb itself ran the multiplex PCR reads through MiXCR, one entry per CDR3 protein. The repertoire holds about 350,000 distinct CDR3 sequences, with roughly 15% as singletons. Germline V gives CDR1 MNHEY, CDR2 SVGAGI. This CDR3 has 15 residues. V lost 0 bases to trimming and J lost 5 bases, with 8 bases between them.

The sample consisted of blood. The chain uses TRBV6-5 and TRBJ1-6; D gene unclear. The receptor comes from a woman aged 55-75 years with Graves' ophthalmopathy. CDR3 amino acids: CASSYSNGNNSPLHF. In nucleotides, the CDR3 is TGTGCCAGCAGTTACTCGAATGGGAATAATTCACCCCTCCACTTT.